This TCR beta chain was retrieved from a study of shared clonotypes between healthy human individuals. As for this clone: The antigen remains unidentified.

Assay used: immunoSEQ multiplex PCR; TCRdb lists only in-frame clones, some missing. The sample holds under 850,000 clones; over 60% are singletons and the top ten take about 1.8%. Study-wide results and limits: The low donor count limited represented genetic and exposure-history diversity.

Trimming took 0 bases from V and 0 from J, leaving 27 bases between them. Germline CDR1 SGHVS, CDR2 FQNEAQ. This CDR3 region has 22 residues. A split of CD4+ cells into CD45RA+ naive and CD45RA-negative memory subsets was performed. This TCR was sampled from a woman in her twenties or thirties in good health. This chain links TRBV7-8 with TRBJ1-5; D perhaps matches TRBD1 (6 bases). Specimen: memory CD4+ T cells sorted from blood. Subset here: CD45RA-negative fraction. CDR3 in amino acids: CASSLALTGITDISYSNQPQHF. The DNA of the CDR3 is TGTGCCAGCAGCTTAGCCCTAACAGGGATCACCGATATCTCCTATAGCAATCAGCCCCAGCATTTT.